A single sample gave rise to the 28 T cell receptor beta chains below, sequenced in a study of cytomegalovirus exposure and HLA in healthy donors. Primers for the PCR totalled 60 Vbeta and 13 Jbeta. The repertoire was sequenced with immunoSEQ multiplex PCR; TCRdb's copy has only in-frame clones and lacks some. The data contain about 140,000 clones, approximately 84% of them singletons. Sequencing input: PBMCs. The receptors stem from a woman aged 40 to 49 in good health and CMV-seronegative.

The CDR3 nucleotides read TGTGCCAGCAGCCCGCAGACAGGGGGTATAGGAGAGACCCAGTACTTC. The encoded protein is CASSPQTGGIGETQYF. The chain couples TRBV7-3 to TRBJ2-5; 9 bases are shared with TRBD1. V gave up 5 bases and J gave up 4 bases; unmatched junction bases: 11. The CDR3 length is 16 residues. Germline CDR1 SGHTA, CDR2 FQGTGA.

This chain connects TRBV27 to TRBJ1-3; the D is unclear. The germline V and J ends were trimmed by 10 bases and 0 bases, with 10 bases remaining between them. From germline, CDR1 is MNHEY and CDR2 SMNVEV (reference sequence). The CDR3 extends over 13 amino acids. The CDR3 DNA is TGTGCCACCGCCGCGGCCTCTGGAAACACCATATATTTT. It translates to CATAAASGNTIYF.

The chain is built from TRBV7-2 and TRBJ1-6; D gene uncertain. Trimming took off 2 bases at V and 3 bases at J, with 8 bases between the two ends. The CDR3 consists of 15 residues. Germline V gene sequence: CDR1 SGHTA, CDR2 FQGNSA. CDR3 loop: CASSLRQDYNSPLHF. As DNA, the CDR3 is TGTGCCAGCAGCTTACGACAAGACTATAATTCACCCCTCCACTTT.

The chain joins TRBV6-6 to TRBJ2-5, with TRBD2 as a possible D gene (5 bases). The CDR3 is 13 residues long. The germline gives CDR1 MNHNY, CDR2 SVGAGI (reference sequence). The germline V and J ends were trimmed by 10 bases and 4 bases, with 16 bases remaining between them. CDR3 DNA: TGTGCCACCCGAACGGGAACCGGAGAGACCCAGTACTTC. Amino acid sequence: CATRTGTGETQYF.

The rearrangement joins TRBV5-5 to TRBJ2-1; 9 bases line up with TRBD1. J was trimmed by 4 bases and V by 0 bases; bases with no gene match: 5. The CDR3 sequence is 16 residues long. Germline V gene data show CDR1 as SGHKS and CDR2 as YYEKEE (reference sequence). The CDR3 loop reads CASSLASQGAYNEQFF. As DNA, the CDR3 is TGTGCCAGCAGCTTGGCGTCACAGGGGGCTTACAATGAGCAGTTCTTC.

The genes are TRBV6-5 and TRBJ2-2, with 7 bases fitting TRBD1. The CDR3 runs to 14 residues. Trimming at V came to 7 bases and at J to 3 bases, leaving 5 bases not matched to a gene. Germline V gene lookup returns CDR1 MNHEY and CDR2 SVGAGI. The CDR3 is CASTRDSYTGELFF. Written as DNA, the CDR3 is TGTGCCAGCACCCGGGACAGCTACACCGGGGAGCTGTTTTTT.

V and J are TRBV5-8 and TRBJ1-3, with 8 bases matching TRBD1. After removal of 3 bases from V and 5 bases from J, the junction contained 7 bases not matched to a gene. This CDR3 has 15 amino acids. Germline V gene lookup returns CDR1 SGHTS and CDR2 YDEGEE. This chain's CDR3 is CASSSQGGARNTIYF. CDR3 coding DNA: TGTGCCAGCAGCTCACAGGGGGGAGCCCGAAACACCATATATTTT.

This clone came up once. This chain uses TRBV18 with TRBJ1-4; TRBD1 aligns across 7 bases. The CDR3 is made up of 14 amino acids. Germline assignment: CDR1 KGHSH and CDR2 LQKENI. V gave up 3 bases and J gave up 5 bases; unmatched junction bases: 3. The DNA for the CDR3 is TGTGCCAGCTCACCGACAGGGTCAAATGAAAAACTGTTTTTT. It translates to CASSPTGSNEKLFF.

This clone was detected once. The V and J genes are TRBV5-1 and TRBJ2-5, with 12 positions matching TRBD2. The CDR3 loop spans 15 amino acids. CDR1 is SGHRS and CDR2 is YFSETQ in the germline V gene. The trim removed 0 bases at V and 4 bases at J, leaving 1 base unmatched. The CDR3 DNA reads TGCGCCAGCAGCTTGGCGACTAGCGGGAGAGAGACCCAGTACTTC. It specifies CASSLATSGRETQYF.

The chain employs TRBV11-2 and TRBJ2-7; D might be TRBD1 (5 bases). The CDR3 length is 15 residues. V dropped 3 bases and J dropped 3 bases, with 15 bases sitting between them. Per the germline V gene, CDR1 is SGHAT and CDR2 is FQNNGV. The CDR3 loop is CASSFEGVQGYEQYF. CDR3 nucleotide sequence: TGTGCCAGCAGCTTTGAAGGAGTTCAGGGCTACGAGCAGTACTTC.

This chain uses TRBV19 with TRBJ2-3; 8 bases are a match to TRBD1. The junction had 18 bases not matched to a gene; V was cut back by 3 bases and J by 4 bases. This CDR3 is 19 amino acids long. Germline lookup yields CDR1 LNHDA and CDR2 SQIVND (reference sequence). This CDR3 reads CASSMGRQQGVRYPDTQYF. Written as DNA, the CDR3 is TGTGCCAGTAGTATGGGTCGGCAACAGGGGGTTAGGTATCCAGATACGCAGTATTTT.

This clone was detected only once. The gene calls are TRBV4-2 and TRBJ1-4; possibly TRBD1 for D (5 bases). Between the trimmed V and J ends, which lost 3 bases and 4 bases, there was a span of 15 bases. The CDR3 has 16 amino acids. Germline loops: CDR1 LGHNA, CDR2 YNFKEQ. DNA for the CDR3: TGTGCCAGCAGCCAGAGCCGGACAAGAGGTAATGAAAAACTGTTTTTT. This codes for CASSQSRTRGNEKLFF.

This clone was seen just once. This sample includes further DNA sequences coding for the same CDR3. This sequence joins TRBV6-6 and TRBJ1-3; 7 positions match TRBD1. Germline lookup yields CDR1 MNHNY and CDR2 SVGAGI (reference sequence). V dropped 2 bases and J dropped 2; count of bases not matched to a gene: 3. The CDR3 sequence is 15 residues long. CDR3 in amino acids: CASSYRDSPGNTIYF. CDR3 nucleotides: TGTGCCAGCAGTTACAGGGACAGCCCTGGAAACACCATATATTTT.

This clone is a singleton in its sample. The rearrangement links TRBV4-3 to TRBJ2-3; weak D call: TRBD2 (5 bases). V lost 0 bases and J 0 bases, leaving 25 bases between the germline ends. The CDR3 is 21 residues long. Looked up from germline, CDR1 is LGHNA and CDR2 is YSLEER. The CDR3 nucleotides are TGCGCCAGCAGCCAAGAGCCCCCCAATAGAAGCGGATGGACTAGCACAGATACGCAGTATTTT. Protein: CASSQEPPNRSGWTSTDTQYF.

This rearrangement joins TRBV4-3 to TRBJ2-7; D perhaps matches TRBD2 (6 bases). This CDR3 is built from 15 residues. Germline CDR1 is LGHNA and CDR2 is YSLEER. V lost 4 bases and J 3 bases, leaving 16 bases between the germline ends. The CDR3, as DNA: TGCGCCAGCAGCCTAACTATGGGTAGCGGCTACGAGCAGTACTTC. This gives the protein CASSLTMGSGYEQYF.

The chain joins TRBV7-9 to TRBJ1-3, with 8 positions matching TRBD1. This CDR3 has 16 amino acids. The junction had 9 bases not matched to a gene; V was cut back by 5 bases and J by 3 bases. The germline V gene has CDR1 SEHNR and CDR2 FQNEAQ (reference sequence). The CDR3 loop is CASSHLRTGYGNTIYF. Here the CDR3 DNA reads TGTGCCAGCAGCCACCTGAGGACAGGGTATGGAAACACCATATATTTT.

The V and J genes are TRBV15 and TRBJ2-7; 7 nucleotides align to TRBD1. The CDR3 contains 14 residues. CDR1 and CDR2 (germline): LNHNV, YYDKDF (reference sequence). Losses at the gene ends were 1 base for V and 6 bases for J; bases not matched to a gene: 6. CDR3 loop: CATSRADHRGEQYF. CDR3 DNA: TGTGCCACCAGCAGAGCAGACCACAGGGGCGAGCAGTACTTC.

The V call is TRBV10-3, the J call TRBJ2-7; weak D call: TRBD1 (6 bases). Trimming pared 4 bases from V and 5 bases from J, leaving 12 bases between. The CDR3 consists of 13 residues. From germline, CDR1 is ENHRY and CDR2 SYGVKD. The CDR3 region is CAISGTARDEQYF. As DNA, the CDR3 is TGTGCCATCAGTGGGACAGCCCGGGACGAGCAGTACTTC.

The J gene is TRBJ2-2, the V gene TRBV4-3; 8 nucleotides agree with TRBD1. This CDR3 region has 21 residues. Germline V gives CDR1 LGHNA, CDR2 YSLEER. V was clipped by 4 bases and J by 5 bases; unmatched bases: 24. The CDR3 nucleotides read TGCGCCAGCAGCCGAGAGACAATGATCGGACAGGGCATTATGTATACCGGGGAGCTGTTTTTT. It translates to CASSRETMIGQGIMYTGELFF.

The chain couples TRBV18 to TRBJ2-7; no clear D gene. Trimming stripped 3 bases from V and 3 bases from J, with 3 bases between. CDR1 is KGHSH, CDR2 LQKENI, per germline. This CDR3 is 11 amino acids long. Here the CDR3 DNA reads TGTGCCAGCTCACCCAACTACGAGCAGTACTTC. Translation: CASSPNYEQYF. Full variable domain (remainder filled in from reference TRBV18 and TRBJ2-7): NAGVMQNPRHLVRRRGQEARLRCSPMKGHSHVYWYRQLPEEGLKFMVYLQKENIIDESGMPKERFSAEFPKEGPSILRIQQVVRGDSAAYFCASSPNYEQYFGPGTRLTVT.

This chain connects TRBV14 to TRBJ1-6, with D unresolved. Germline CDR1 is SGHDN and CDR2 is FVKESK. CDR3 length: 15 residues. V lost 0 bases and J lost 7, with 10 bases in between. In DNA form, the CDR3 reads TGTGCCAGCAGCCAAGATCGAGGCCTCAATTCACCCCTCCACTTT. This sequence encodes CASSQDRGLNSPLHF.

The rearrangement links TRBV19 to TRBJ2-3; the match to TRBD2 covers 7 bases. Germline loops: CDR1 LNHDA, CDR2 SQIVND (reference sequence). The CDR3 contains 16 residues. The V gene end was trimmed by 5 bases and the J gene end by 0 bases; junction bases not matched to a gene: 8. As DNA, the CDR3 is TGTGCCAGTAGTTTACTTTCTAGCGGTAGCACAGATACGCAGTATTTT. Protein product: CASSLLSSGSTDTQYF.

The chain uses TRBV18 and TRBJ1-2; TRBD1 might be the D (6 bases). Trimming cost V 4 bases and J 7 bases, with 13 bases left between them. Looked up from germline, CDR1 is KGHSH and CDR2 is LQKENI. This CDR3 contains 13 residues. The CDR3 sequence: CASSLLEQGGYTF. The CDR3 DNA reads TGTGCCAGCTCACTCTTAGAACAGGGTGGCTACACCTTC. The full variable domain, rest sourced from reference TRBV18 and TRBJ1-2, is NAGVMQNPRHLVRRRGQEARLRCSPMKGHSHVYWYRQLPEEGLKFMVYLQKENIIDESGMPKERFSAEFPKEGPSILRIQQVVRGDSAAYFCASSLLEQGGYTFGSGTRLTVV.

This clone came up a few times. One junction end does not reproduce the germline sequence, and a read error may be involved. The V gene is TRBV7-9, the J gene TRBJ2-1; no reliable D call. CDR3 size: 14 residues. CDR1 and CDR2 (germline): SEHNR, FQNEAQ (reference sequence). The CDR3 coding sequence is TGTGCCAGCACCTTAGCACTGATTTACAATGAGCAGTTCTTC. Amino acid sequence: CASTLALIYNEQFF.

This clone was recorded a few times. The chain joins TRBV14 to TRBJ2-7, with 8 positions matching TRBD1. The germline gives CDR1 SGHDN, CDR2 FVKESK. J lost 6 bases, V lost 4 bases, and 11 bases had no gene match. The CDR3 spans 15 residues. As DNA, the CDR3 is TGTGCCAGCAGCCCGGTTGGACAGGGAGTATCCGAGCAGTACTTC. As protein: CASSPVGQGVSEQYF.

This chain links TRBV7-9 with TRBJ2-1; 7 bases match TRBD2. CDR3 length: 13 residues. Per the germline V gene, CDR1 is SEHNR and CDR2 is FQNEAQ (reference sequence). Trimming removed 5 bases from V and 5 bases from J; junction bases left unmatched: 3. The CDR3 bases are TGTGCCAGCAGCCCTAGCGGAAACAATGAGCAGTTCTTC. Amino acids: CASSPSGNNEQFF.

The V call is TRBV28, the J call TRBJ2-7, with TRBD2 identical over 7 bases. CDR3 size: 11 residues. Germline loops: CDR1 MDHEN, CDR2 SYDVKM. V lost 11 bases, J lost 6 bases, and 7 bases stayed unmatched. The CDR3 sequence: CAGGVGPEQYF. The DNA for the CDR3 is TGTGCCGGGGGGGTCGGCCCCGAGCAGTACTTC.

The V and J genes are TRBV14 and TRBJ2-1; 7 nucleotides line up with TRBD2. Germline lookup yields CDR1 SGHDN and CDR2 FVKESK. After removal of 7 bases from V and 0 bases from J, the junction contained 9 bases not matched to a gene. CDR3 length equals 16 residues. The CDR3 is CASTGSGMSSYNEQFF. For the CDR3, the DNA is TGTGCCAGCACCGGCAGCGGGATGAGCTCCTACAATGAGCAGTTCTTC.